This paragraph covers one TCR beta chain sequence. This clone was seen once. Its antigen has not been determined. Base qualities are not recorded, but no much larger clone differs from it by a single base. Patients had resection either for delayed recurrence of a solitary brain metastasis or for synchronous oligometastatic disease. To avoid including cancers other than NSCLC, any patient with a history of multiple malignancies was excluded. Tumor areas were macrodissected from about 5 deparaffinized about 11 um unstained sections under guidance from marked H&E slides. Every specimen was formalin-fixed and paraffin-embedded (FFPE). Genomic DNA was extracted using the AllPrep DNA/RNA FFPE Kit. Each sample received between about 2 and 5 ug of genomic DNA as input, and paired samples received equal DNA input. TCR beta libraries were constructed with the immunoSEQ hsTCRbeta Kit, with multiplexed V and J gene primers used across two PCR steps. Pooled libraries with positive and negative controls were sequenced on an Illumina MiSeq using a 100-cycle paired-end protocol. Regarding the original processing steps: Raw data were processed by the immunoSEQ vendor into normalized, annotated TCR beta repertoire reports. Richness was defined as unique clones by nucleotide sequence, with iChao1 and Efron-Thisted estimators extrapolating total richness. Pielou's evenness, Simpson's index, top-ten clone proportional abundance, and Morisita overlap index were used to characterize and compare paired lesions. The table comes from immuneACCESS by way of TCRdb, which keeps in-frame sequences with V and J called. Part of the clones is missing from these tables; in studies checked, under half for an unresolved V gene and the rest for unknown reasons. Clone size and the V and J calls come from that table; the DNA yielded D and trimming. Present in this sample are about 2,500 clones, about 90% of which were seen just once. Over 3% of the sample is held by the ten biggest clonotypes.

The CDR3 runs 15 amino acids, cysteine and phenylalanine included. The retained sequence is limited to the CDR3, 45 bases, with the frame set at the first base. Per the germline V gene (reference sequence), SEHNR is the CDR1 and FQNEAQ is the CDR2. Cut back by 0 bases and 1 base, the V and J ends lie 6 bases apart. This sample was taken from a study of T cells in lung cancer brain metastases (dated by TCRdb to 2016 to 2019). The study in broad terms: Seventeen of the 20 patients had a history of tobacco use, with a median of about 36 pack-years. Of the 20 to 25 patients, approximately 19 received no interval therapy between resection of the primary and resection of the metastasis. Of the patients, 11 were female and roughly nine were male, and their median age at first diagnosis was 57.5 years. DNA integrity number averaged about 3.8 in both primary and metastatic specimens, with no significant difference between sites. A cohort of 20 patients was included, from whom 40 specimens were contributed, with one primary lung lesion and one brain metastasis obtained from each patient. In this study, the TCR beta CDR3 repertoires of fully resected primary non-small cell lung cancers were compared with those of paired brain metastases. The primary and brain metastasis specimens were acquired a median of around 350 days apart.

Study-wide conclusions, independent of this receptor: DNA fragmentation in the FFPE samples may have prevented recovery of the complete infiltrating T cell repertoire. In brain metastases, the ten most abundant clones accounted for a significantly larger fraction of the repertoire than in primaries, a finding that suggests clonal expansion. The study could not control for the effects of preoperative corticosteroids on T cell infiltration in brain metastases. Most clones were specific to a single lesion, and overlap between paired lesions was limited (mean Morisita index roughly 0.25). Significantly fewer unique productive clones were found in brain metastases than in paired primaries (median 1540 versus 4551).

The sample consisted of tumor tissue from a brain metastasis. The cell subset or site label of this sample denotes: paired resected brain metastasis. The TCR sequence derives from an older man with non-small cell lung cancer that had spread to the brain. The chain employs TRBV7-9 and TRBJ2-2; TRBD2 is possibly the D segment (6 matching bases). CDR3 region: CASSLAGGNTGELFF. The DNA sequence follows: TGTGCCAGCAGCTTAGCGGGGGGGAACACCGGGGAGCTGTTTTTT.